A selection of T cell receptor beta chains follows, all from one sample in a study of blood T cell repertoires in COVID-19. The method was immunoSEQ multiplex PCR; TCRdb's version includes in-frame clones alone and lacks a portion of them. The table records some 670,000 clones, around 90% of them present only once. The sample taken for sequencing was peripheral blood. The source is a woman aged 18-29 years with acute or convalescent COVID-19. The CDR3 runs from the conserved cysteine through the conserved F or W. The D gene is left open where the match is weak. For some rows the clone size is stated as once, few or many, or as a class when expanded; others skip it.

D	J	size	V	DNA	CDR3
NA	TRBJ1-5	NA	TRBV7-9	TGTGCCAGCAGCTTATGGCAGGTGGGCTATAGCAATCAGCCCCAGCATTTT	CASSLWQVGYSNQPQHF
NA	TRBJ2-3	NA	TRBV11-2	TGTGCCAGCAGCCTTTTCAGGATTACTAGCACAGATACGCAGTATTTT	CASSLFRITSTDTQYF
NA	TRBJ2-1	NA	TRBV30	TGTGCCTGGAGTGTTCGGTTCTTGTATGAGCAGTTCTTC	CAWSVRFLYEQFF
TRBD1	TRBJ1-2	NA	TRBV5-5	TGTGCCAGCAGCTTAGACAGGGCTAACTATGGCTACACCTTC	CASSLDRANYGYTF
NA	TRBJ1-2	NA	TRBV9	TGTGCCAGCAGGAGATTCGGACGGGAGGGCTACACCTTC	CASRRFGREGYTF
TRBD1	TRBJ1-1	NA	TRBV5-4	TGTGCCAGCAGCTGGCCCGGACAGGGAAACACTGAAGCTTTCTTT	CASSWPGQGNTEAFF
NA	TRBJ2-7	few	TRBV20-1	TGCAGTGCTAGCCAGGTCTACGAGCAGTACTTC	CSASQVYEQYF
TRBD1	TRBJ1-4	once	TRBV5-1	TGCGCCAGCAGTCGGGACAGGGATGGGAAACTGTTTTTT	CASSRDRDGKLFF
TRBD1	TRBJ2-7	NA	TRBV4-3	TGCGCCAGCAGCCAAGACTCGACAGGGGACACCTACGAGCAGTACTTC	CASSQDSTGDTYEQYF
NA	TRBJ2-7	NA	TRBV4-1	TGCGCCAGCAGCCTACAGGGTGGGGCTCTGCAGTACTTC	CASSLQGGALQYF
NA	TRBJ2-4	NA	TRBV12-2	TGTGCAAGTCGCTTAGTTCCGCGGGGAACCTCCGGACCCAAAAACATTCAGTACTTC	CASRLVPRGTSGPKNIQYF
NA	TRBJ1-5	NA	TRBV5-6	TGTGCCAGCAGCTTGGCGAACGGGGGTCAGCCCCAGCATTTT	CASSLANGGQPQHF
TRBD1	TRBJ2-7	NA	TRBV12-5	TGTGCTAGTGGAAGGGACAGGAGCTACGAGCAGTACTTC	CASGRDRSYEQYF
NA	TRBJ1-2	NA	TRBV5-5	TGTGCCAGCAGCTTGGAAACCAATCCCCAGGGTTTGTCTGGCTACACCTTC	CASSLETNPQGLSGYTF
TRBD2	TRBJ2-3	NA	TRBV3-1/TRBV3-2	TGTGCCAGCAGCCCGCGGGGGGGCGGGACAGATACGCAGTATTTT	CASSPRGGGTDTQYF
NA	TRBJ1-2	NA	TRBV11-2	TGTGCCAGCAGCCCCGGGATTAACTATGGCTACACCTTC	CASSPGINYGYTF
NA	TRBJ1-2	NA	TRBV6-5	TGTGCCAGCAGAGGTCGGGGGGGATCTGGCTACACCTTC	CASRGRGGSGYTF
NA	TRBJ1-6	NA	TRBV5-1	TGCGCCAGCAGATCAGGGAATTCACCCCTCCACTTT	CASRSGNSPLHF